This TCR beta chain emerged from a study of blood T cell repertoires in COVID-19. In the study overall: T cells, B-cell-depleted T cells, or PBMCs supplied cDNA or gDNA.

Ages ranged from roughly 18 to 100 years, with residence in 20 to 30 US areas. The study recruited exposed participants who had met a COVID-19 case within 2 weeks before entry. This clone was seen only a few times. Under the authors' procedure: Cell counts per sample came from amplifying reference gene primers. Method: immunoSEQ multiplex PCR; TCRdb's copy keeps in-frame clones and lacks some. From that table come the V and J calls and clone size; the DNA was used to work out D and trimming. This sample has about 350,000 clones, with roughly 86% found just once. Germline V lookup: CDR1 LNHDA, CDR2 SQIVND (reference sequence). Trimming at V came to 10 bases and at J to 4 bases, leaving 11 bases not matched to a gene. The CDR3 is 14 amino acids.

Source material: PBMCs or T cells enriched from blood (not recorded which). The chain is built from TRBV19 and TRBJ2-3, with 7 bases aligning to TRBD2. The TCR sequence derives from a woman aged 30 to 39 who had been exposed to COVID-19. The CDR3 nucleotides are TGTGCCACTTCCCCGGGAGCGGGGTCAGATACGCAGTATTTT. Protein sequence: CATSPGAGSDTQYF.